These 3 T cell receptor beta chains came from one sample sequenced in a study of blood T cell repertoires in COVID-19. Here immunoSEQ multiplex PCR was the method, and the copy in TCRdb shows in-frame clones only, minus some. The table includes approximately 150,000 clones, about 88% detected once. The sample taken for sequencing was peripheral blood. The origin of the receptors is a woman between 45 and 65 years old with COVID-19, enrolled during active disease.

The V gene is TRBV14, the J gene TRBJ1-5, with D possibly being TRBD1 (5 bases). Germline CDR1 is SGHDN and CDR2 is FVKESK. The CDR3 runs to 14 residues. Trimming removed 0 bases at V and 6 bases at J, with 9 bases between. CDR3 bases: TGTGCCAGCAGCCAAGAGGGGGGTGCTCAGCCCCAGCATTTT. Translating it yields CASSQEGGAQPQHF. Combining the CDR3 with reference TRBV14 and TRBJ1-5 gives the whole variable domain EAGVTQFPSHSVIEKGQTVTLRCDPISGHDNLYWYRRVMGKEIKFLLHFVKESKQDESGMPNNRFLAERTGGTYSTLKVQPAELEDSGVYFCASSQEGGAQPQHFGDGTRLSIL.

This sequence joins TRBV6-2 or TRBV6-3 and TRBJ2-7; perhaps TRBD2 as D (7 bases). The CDR3 is 15 amino acids. Germline V gene sequence: CDR1 MNHEY, CDR2 SVGEGT. Deletions cut 6 bases from V and 0 bases from J, with 15 bases between. The CDR3 DNA follows: TGTGCCAGCAGCTCTAGGGGGGGGGACTCCTACGAGCAGTACTTC. Translating gives CASSSRGGDSYEQYF.

The chain employs TRBV9 and TRBJ2-1; TRBD2 is a possible D gene (6 bases). This CDR3 contains 14 residues. V lost 0 bases to trimming and J lost 5 bases, with 9 bases between them. CDR1 SGDLS and CDR2 YYNGEE come from the germline V gene. The DNA for the CDR3 is TGTGCCAGCAGCGTAGCGGGGGAACACAATGAGCAGTTCTTC. Translated: CASSVAGEHNEQFF.